A single sample gave rise to the 9 T cell receptor beta chains below, sequenced in a study of T cell responses to AZD1222 COVID-19 vaccine. Libraries were prepared by immunoSEQ multiplex PCR; TCRdb keeps only in-frame clonotypes and omits some of them. The sample has 95,000 to 150,000 clones; under 95% are singletons. The material was peripheral blood, obtained 28 days after the second AZD1222 dose. Receptors originate from an adult who received the AZD1222 COVID-19 vaccine.

The chain uses TRBV23-1 and TRBJ1-2; the match to TRBD1 covers 7 bases. Being an ORF, TRBV23-1 has a function that is uncertain. The CDR3 loop spans 14 amino acids. Trimming at V came to 8 bases and at J to 3 bases, leaving 9 bases not matched to a gene. The CDR3 DNA is TGCGCCAGCGTATCCCGTCAGGGGGACTATGGCTACACCTTC. This encodes CASVSRQGDYGYTF.

This clone has just one count. The V gene is TRBV6-2 or TRBV6-3, the J gene TRBJ2-3, with 10 bases identical to TRBD2. V was clipped by 4 bases and J by 0 bases; unmatched bases: 10. CDR3 length: 18 amino acids. Germline V gene lookup returns CDR1 MNHEY and CDR2 SVGEGT. CDR3 sequence: CASSSLFTSGDSTDTQYF. In nucleotides, the CDR3 is TGTGCCAGCAGTTCACTATTTACTAGCGGGGATAGCACAGATACGCAGTATTTT.

This sequence joins TRBV6-5 and TRBJ2-2; the D is unclear. The germline V and J ends were trimmed by 5 bases and 5 bases, with 6 bases remaining between them. The CDR3 has 12 residues. CDR1 and CDR2 from the germline V gene are MNHEY and SVGAGI. For the CDR3, the DNA is TGTGCCAGCAGTAGGCGGACCGGGGAGCTGTTTTTT. Its translation is CASSRRTGELFF.

The V gene is TRBV6-6, the J gene TRBJ1-6, with 7 bases lining up with TRBD1. V was pared by 6 bases and J by 8 bases, with 10 bases of the junction left unmatched. CDR3 length equals 15 residues. CDR1 and CDR2 from the germline V gene are MNHNY and SVGAGI (reference sequence). The CDR3 sequence is CASSETGTEYSPLHF. CDR3 nucleotides: TGTGCCAGCAGCGAAACCGGGACAGAGTATTCACCCCTCCACTTT.

The chain combines TRBV7-8 with TRBJ1-1; a possible D gene is TRBD1 (6 bases). Per the germline V gene, CDR1 is SGHVS and CDR2 is FQNEAQ. V was clipped by 3 bases and J by 6 bases, with 23 bases between them. The CDR3 loop spans 17 amino acids. The CDR3 DNA sequence: TGTGCCAGCAGCTTCGCGCAGGGGTCCAGTGGTATGGCTGAAGCTTTCTTT. It translates to CASSFAQGSSGMAEAFF.

The chain has TRBV9 and TRBJ2-1; D gene ambiguous. Trimming cost V 0 bases and J 4 bases, with 11 bases left between them. This CDR3 has 15 residues. CDR1 is SGDLS and CDR2 is YYNGEE in the germline V gene. The CDR3 here is CASSVVESRYNEQFF. The CDR3 bases are TGTGCCAGCAGCGTAGTAGAGAGTCGTTACAATGAGCAGTTCTTC. The full variable domain, rest sourced from reference TRBV9 and TRBJ2-1, is DSGVTQTPKHLITATGQRVTLRCSPRSGDLSVYWYQQSLDQGLQFLIQYYNGEERAKGNILERFSAQQFPDLHSELNLSSLELGDSALYFCASSVVESRYNEQFFGPGTRLTVL.

The rearrangement joins TRBV7-9 to TRBJ2-7; TRBD1 agrees at 9 bases. Germline assignment: CDR1 SEHNR and CDR2 FQNEAQ (reference sequence). J lost 6 bases, V lost 1 base, and 4 bases had no gene match. The CDR3 covers 14 residues. The CDR3 loop is CASSLETGGREQYF. The CDR3 nucleotides are TGTGCCAGCAGCTTAGAGACAGGGGGTCGCGAGCAGTACTTC.

The chain combines TRBV20-1 with TRBJ1-1; D gene unclear. Trimming removed 3 bases from V and 5 bases from J, with 13 bases in between. There are 13 residues in the CDR3. In germline, CDR1 is DFQATT, CDR2 SNEGSKA (reference sequence). CDR3 DNA sequence: TGCAGTGCTAGTAGGGATGTGGGGACTGAAGCTTTCTTT. It translates to CSASRDVGTEAFF.

This chain joins TRBV7-9 and TRBJ1-5, with 7 bases lining up with TRBD1. V lost 10 bases, J lost 0 bases, and 6 bases stayed unmatched. The germline V gene has CDR1 SEHNR and CDR2 FQNEAQ (reference sequence). The CDR3 runs to 14 residues. DNA for the CDR3: TGTGCCATATCCCGGGACAGTAGCAATCAGCCCCAGCATTTT. It encodes CAISRDSSNQPQHF.